This T cell receptor (beta chain) was captured in a study of T cell responses to AZD1222 COVID-19 vaccine. Study-level information: Second-dose timings of about 4 or about 12 weeks were pooled.

This CDR3 has 15 amino acids. Trimming at V came to 7 bases and at J to 3 bases, leaving 10 bases not matched to a gene. Per germline, CDR1 MDHEN and CDR2 SYDVKM. Sequencing was performed with immunoSEQ multiplex PCR; in TCRdb, only in-frame clones are kept and a portion is missing. Found here are under 150,000 clones, less than 90% of them singletons; the top ten hold 7.5%. The TCR was taken from an adult in good health. This chain joins TRBV28 and TRBJ2-7; 9 nucleotides align to TRBD1. Sequencing used peripheral blood, obtained on day 0 of AZD1222 vaccination. The CDR3 loop is CASIKTWDRDYEQYF. CDR3 sequence (DNA): TGTGCCAGCATTAAGACCTGGGACAGGGACTACGAGCAGTACTTC.